A single sample gave rise to the 29 T cell receptor beta chains below, sequenced in a study of blood T cell repertoires in COVID-19. Sequencing used immunoSEQ multiplex PCR; TCRdb keeps in-frame clones, though not all of them. The data contain 230,000 or so clones, approximately 81% of them singletons. Sequencing used PBMCs or T cells enriched from blood (not recorded which). The receptors stem from a woman aged 45-65 years who had been exposed to COVID-19.

This sequence joins TRBV10-3 and TRBJ1-1; D unclear. CDR1 and CDR2 (germline): ENHRY, SYGVKD. The CDR3 has 16 amino acids. The V and J ends lost 5 bases and 2 bases respectively, with 18 bases between them. The CDR3 region is CAISSRGGVTNTEAFF. Here the CDR3 DNA reads TGTGCCATCAGTTCCCGGGGTGGGGTGACCAACACTGAAGCTTTCTTT.

This clone was seen only once. The chain recombines TRBV10-3 with TRBJ1-2, with D unresolved. Trimming removed 7 bases from V and 3 bases from J, with 15 bases in between. The CDR3 is 14 amino acids. Germline V gives CDR1 ENHRY, CDR2 SYGVKD. DNA for the CDR3: TGTGCCATCATGGCCCCGGGGTTGGACTATGGCTACACCTTC. Translation gives CAIMAPGLDYGYTF.

This chain links TRBV7-2 with TRBJ1-4, with D unresolved. This CDR3 has 13 residues. Germline CDR1 and CDR2: SGHTA and FQGNSA. V was trimmed by 3 bases and J by 7 bases, leaving 9 bases between them. CDR3 residues: CASSLRRGEKLFF. CDR3 nucleotides: TGTGCCAGCAGCTTGAGGCGGGGTGAAAAACTGTTTTTT.

The chain carries TRBV10-3 and TRBJ2-2; 7 nucleotides align to TRBD1. This CDR3 contains 14 residues. After removal of 3 bases from V and 5 bases from J, the junction contained 3 bases not matched to a gene. Germline assignment: CDR1 ENHRY and CDR2 SYGVKD. The CDR3 DNA reads as TGTGCCATCAGTGATGGGACAGTTACCGGGGAGCTGTTTTTT. Protein product: CAISDGTVTGELFF.

This clone was detected a few times. The chain uses TRBV7-9 and TRBJ1-6; 7 bases agree with TRBD1. Germline assignment: CDR1 SEHNR and CDR2 FQNEAQ (reference sequence). The V gene end was trimmed by 3 bases and the J gene end by 10 bases; junction bases not matched to a gene: 9. The CDR3 is 15 amino acids. DNA of the CDR3: TGTGCCAGCAGCTTGTCGGGACAGACAGGATCACCCCTCCACTTT. Protein product: CASSLSGQTGSPLHF.

The V gene is TRBV18, the J gene TRBJ2-7, with 8 bases lining up with TRBD1. The CDR3 contains 13 residues. In germline, CDR1 is KGHSH, CDR2 LQKENI. The J segment lost 2 bases and the V segment lost 4 bases, leaving 1 base of the junction unmatched. The CDR3 bases are TGTGCCAGCTCACGGGACAGGACCTACGAGCAGTACTTC. Translation: CASSRDRTYEQYF.

This clone appeared once. The V and J genes are TRBV5-1 and TRBJ1-2, with 10 bases lining up with TRBD1. This CDR3 contains 17 residues. Germline V gene lookup returns CDR1 SGHRS and CDR2 YFSETQ. J was trimmed by 3 bases and V by 4 bases; bases with no gene match: 12. This CDR3 reads CASSNPGPGTGDYGYTF. In nucleotides, the CDR3 is TGCGCCAGCAGCAATCCTGGCCCCGGGACAGGGGACTATGGCTACACCTTC.

The chain employs TRBV11-2 and TRBJ1-1; TRBD1 might be the D (5 bases). In germline, CDR1 is SGHAT, CDR2 FQNNGV. Deletions cut 5 bases from V and 2 bases from J, with 9 bases between. The CDR3 spans 13 residues. The CDR3 DNA sequence: TGTGCCAGCAGCCCCAGGGTTAACACTGAAGCTTTCTTT. Its translation is CASSPRVNTEAFF.

This sequence joins TRBV11-2 and TRBJ1-4; 9 bases map to TRBD1. The junction had 0 bases not matched to a gene; V was cut back by 3 bases and J by 1 base. The CDR3 spans 15 residues. Germline CDR1 and CDR2: SGHAT and FQNNGV. CDR3 in amino acids: CASSLDRGTNEKLFF. CDR3 DNA sequence: TGTGCCAGCAGCTTGGACAGGGGAACTAATGAAAAACTGTTTTTT.

V usage is TRBV5-3 and J usage is TRBJ2-7, with 11 bases lining up with TRBD2. TRBV5-3 is assigned to the ORF class and has an uncertain function. The CDR3 length is 16 residues. Trimming at V came to 4 bases and at J to 2 bases, leaving 8 bases not matched to a gene. CDR3 sequence reads: CARSPRTSGGPYEQYF. Here the CDR3 DNA reads TGTGCCAGAAGCCCAAGAACTAGCGGGGGACCCTACGAGCAGTACTTC.

The chain is built from TRBV6-5 and TRBJ1-2; maybe TRBD1 (5 bases). This CDR3 spans 15 amino acids. V lost 6 bases and J 3 bases, leaving 17 bases between the germline ends. Germline values: CDR1 MNHEY, CDR2 SVGAGI. The CDR3 protein is CASSPDRGVHYGYTF. The CDR3 nucleotides are TGTGCCAGCAGCCCCGACAGAGGAGTCCACTATGGCTACACCTTC.

This clone was picked up a small number of times. The chain is built from TRBV12-5 and TRBJ1-1, with 9 bases identical to TRBD1. Germline-derived CDR1 and CDR2 are LGHNT and FRNRAP. The V and J ends lost 5 bases and 0 bases, in that order; junction bases with no gene match: 16. The CDR3 consists of 19 residues. CDR3 bases: TGTGCTAGTGGTCGGCCCGTCCACAGGGGGCGCGGGGTGAACACTGAAGCTTTCTTT. Translation gives CASGRPVHRGRGVNTEAFF.

The chain uses TRBV12-3 or TRBV12-4 and TRBJ1-4, with D possibly matching TRBD1 (5 bases). Trimming pared 2 bases from V and 5 bases from J, leaving 6 bases between. This CDR3 contains 13 residues. The CDR3 region has the DNA TGTGCCAGCAGTTTATCAGGGAATGAAAAACTGTTTTTT. Its protein product is CASSLSGNEKLFF.

The V and J genes are TRBV10-3 and TRBJ1-1; TRBD1 matches at 7 bases. V shed 0 bases, J shed 5 bases, and the junction held 3 bases outside the gene matches. CDR3 length: 14 amino acids. Germline V gene sequence: CDR1 ENHRY, CDR2 SYGVKD. The CDR3 here is CAISESGRGTEAFF. As DNA, the CDR3 is TGTGCCATCAGTGAGTCAGGCAGGGGGACTGAAGCTTTCTTT.

The chain carries TRBV18 and TRBJ2-3; the match to TRBD2 covers 7 bases. There are 14 residues in the CDR3. From germline, CDR1 is KGHSH and CDR2 LQKENI. The V gene end was trimmed by 3 bases and the J gene end by 3 bases; junction bases not matched to a gene: 3. For the CDR3, the DNA is TGTGCCAGCTCACCCGGGGAGGGGACAGATACGCAGTATTTT. This codes for CASSPGEGTDTQYF.

V and J are TRBV6-5 and TRBJ2-2; weak D call: TRBD2 (5 bases). This CDR3 has 14 residues. Germline V gene sequence: CDR1 MNHEY, CDR2 SVGAGI. Trimming cost V 6 bases and J 8 bases, with 16 bases left between them. This CDR3 reads CASSSRTSGGELFF. The CDR3 DNA reads as TGTGCCAGCAGCTCAAGGACCTCGGGGGGGGAGCTGTTTTTT.

The V and J genes are TRBV18 and TRBJ2-1, with TRBD1 identical over 7 bases. This CDR3 has 15 residues. The germline CDR1 and CDR2 sequences are KGHSH and LQKENI. V lost 4 bases and J lost 3; bases outside the gene matches: 6. The CDR3 nucleotides read TGTGCCAGCTCACGGCCGGGACAGAACTACAATGAGCAGTTCTTC. Protein product: CASSRPGQNYNEQFF.

CDR3 bases: TGTGCCAGCAGCGTCGGACAGGACCCCTATGGCTACACCTTC. Translated, it gives CASSVGQDPYGYTF. The J gene is TRBJ1-2, the V gene TRBV13, with 7 nucleotides matching TRBD1. V lost 5 bases to trimming and J lost 4 bases; unmatched junction nucleotides: 7. The germline CDR1 and CDR2 sequences are PRHDT and FYEKMQ (reference sequence). This CDR3 region has 14 residues.

This chain links TRBV3-1 (or the pseudogene TRBV3-2) with TRBJ2-3; tentatively, D is TRBD2 (6 bases). The CDR3 covers 15 residues. From germline, CDR1 is LGHDT and CDR2 YNNKEL (reference sequence). Trimming took off 3 bases at V and 1 base at J, with 11 bases between the two ends. CDR3 region: CASSQRGLGTDTQYF. CDR3 nucleotide sequence: TGTGCCAGCAGCCAGCGGGGTCTGGGCACAGATACGCAGTATTTT.

The chain joins TRBV5-5 to TRBJ1-1, with D possibly matching TRBD1 (5 bases). V lost 0 bases, J lost 4 bases, and 10 bases lay in between. In germline, CDR1 is SGHKS, CDR2 YYEKEE (reference sequence). The CDR3 is 14 amino acids. The CDR3 loop is CASSLAGEGTEAFF. The CDR3 bases are TGTGCCAGCAGCTTGGCGGGGGAGGGCACTGAAGCTTTCTTT. The whole variable domain, remainder taken from reference TRBV5-5 and TRBJ1-1, is DAGVTQSPTHLIKTRGQQVTLRCSPISGHKSVSWYQQVLGQGPQFIFQYYEKEERGRGNFPDRFSARQFPNYSSELNVNALLLGDSALYLCASSLAGEGTEAFFGQGTRLTVV.

The chain employs TRBV5-1 and TRBJ1-1; no clear D gene. V was clipped by 0 bases and J by 2 bases, with 11 bases between them. Germline V gives CDR1 SGHRS, CDR2 YFSETQ. The CDR3 contains 15 residues. In DNA form, the CDR3 reads TGCGCCAGCAGCTTGGCCGTCCCCAGAAACACTGAAGCTTTCTTT. This sequence encodes CASSLAVPRNTEAFF. Full variable domain (rest looked up from reference TRBV5-1 and TRBJ1-1): KAGVTQTPRYLIKTRGQQVTLSCSPISGHRSVSWYQQTPGQGLQFLFEYFSETQRNKGNFPGRFSGRQFSNSRSEMNVSTLELGDSALYLCASSLAVPRNTEAFFGQGTRLTVV.

The rearrangement links TRBV12-3 or TRBV12-4 to TRBJ1-5, with a possible D match to TRBD1 (6 bases). The CDR3 consists of 13 residues. Trimming shortened V by 6 bases and J by 6 bases, and 12 bases separated the two germline ends. The CDR3 DNA reads TGTGCCAGCAGCCCCCCCAGGGGTCAGCCCCAGCATTTT. As protein: CASSPPRGQPQHF.

About this clone: Germline and junction disagree at one end, which may indicate a read error. The chain uses TRBV11-2 and TRBJ1-2, with TRBD1 as a possible D gene (6 bases). From germline, CDR1 is SGHAT and CDR2 FQNNGV. This CDR3 has 14 amino acids. CDR3 in DNA: TGTGCCAGCAGCTTAGGAGTCCGATCACAGGGTACGGGATTC. This sequence encodes CASSLGVRSQGTGF.

J is TRBJ2-7 and V is TRBV6-4; D might be TRBD2 (5 bases). Trimming pared 0 bases from V and 1 base from J, leaving 22 bases between. From germline, CDR1 is MRHNA and CDR2 SNTAGT. The CDR3 consists of 19 residues. CDR3 residues: CASSDSINELGGRSYEQYF. The CDR3 DNA is TGTGCCAGCAGTGACTCGATAAATGAGTTAGGCGGGCGATCCTACGAGCAGTACTTC.

V gene TRBV4-3 combines with J gene TRBJ1-2, with D possibly being TRBD1 (6 bases). The CDR3 loop spans 14 amino acids. Germline CDR1 and CDR2: LGHNA and YSLEER. Trimming removed 0 bases from V and 4 bases from J, with 9 bases in between. Here the CDR3 reads CASSQDGRGYGYTF. CDR3 DNA: TGCGCCAGCAGCCAAGATGGCAGGGGCTATGGCTACACCTTC.

CDR3 in DNA: TGTGCCACCATGAGGACAGGAGGCGACGAGCAGTACTTC. Amino acids: CATMRTGGDEQYF. The chain links TRBV24-1 to TRBJ2-7, with 7 bases identical to TRBD1. The CDR3 length is 13 residues. Per germline, CDR1 KGHDR and CDR2 SFDVKD. Trimming removed 8 bases from V and 5 bases from J; junction bases left unmatched: 8.

The V gene is TRBV28, the J gene TRBJ2-2; possible D gene TRBD2, 6 bases. From germline, CDR1 is MDHEN and CDR2 SYDVKM. This CDR3 has 15 amino acids. Deletions cut 5 bases from V and 2 bases from J, with 12 bases between. CDR3 protein: CASSPPGLNTGELFF. CDR3 bases: TGTGCCAGCAGTCCTCCGGGACTCAACACCGGGGAGCTGTTTTTT.

The chain employs TRBV13 and TRBJ2-1, with D maybe TRBD2 (6 bases). V was clipped by 5 bases and J by 7 bases, with 12 bases between them. CDR1 PRHDT and CDR2 FYEKMQ come from the germline V gene (reference sequence). The CDR3 is 13 residues long. The CDR3 sequence is CASSVRGDNEQFF. The DNA for the CDR3 is TGTGCCAGCAGCGTGCGGGGAGATAATGAGCAGTTCTTC. Full variable domain (missing parts from reference TRBV13 and TRBJ2-1): AAGVIQSPRHLIKEKRETATLKCYPIPRHDTVYWYQQGPGQDPQFLISFYEKMQSDKGSIPDRFSAQQFSDYHSELNMSSLELGDSALYFCASSVRGDNEQFFGPGTRLTVL.

The chain is built from TRBV13 and TRBJ1-3; D gene unclear. Germline lookup yields CDR1 PRHDT and CDR2 FYEKMQ (reference sequence). V shed 0 bases and J shed 0 bases, with 6 bases lying between them. The CDR3 is 15 residues long. Here the CDR3 reads CASSLGRGSGNTIYF. The CDR3 DNA is TGTGCCAGCAGCTTAGGCCGGGGCTCTGGAAACACCATATATTTT.